This T cell receptor beta chain was profiled in a study of OX40 agonist ivuxolimab in advanced cancers. Using immunoSEQ multiplex PCR, the repertoire was profiled, and TCRdb retains in-frame clones only, with some absent. The profile shows about 20,000 clones, just under 90% of them singletons. CDR1 is MNHNS and CDR2 is SASEGT in the germline V gene. Unmatched junction bases numbered 11, after V lost 6 bases and J lost 5 bases. The CDR3 has 15 residues. The sequence derives from an adult with an advanced solid tumor such as melanoma, head and neck, liver or kidney cancer. The V call is TRBV6-1, the J call TRBJ2-5; TRBD2 aligns across 8 bases. The input for sequencing was CD4+ or CD8+ T cells sorted from blood, taken in a trial of the OX40 agonist ivuxolimab. CDR3 nucleotides: TGTGCCAGCAGCGTTAGCGGGGCATACGGGGAGACCCAGTACTTC. Encoded protein: CASSVSGAYGETQYF.